This TCR beta chain comes out of a study of human T cells and chemical hapten exposure. Under the authors' procedure: 90,000 to 100,000 TCRs per sample was the median, with a range of about 20,000 to 690,600. TCRdb recomputed calls from the RACE reads with MiXCR, one row per CDR3 protein. TCRdb, not the authors, supplied the V and J calls. Altogether around 130,000 distinct CDR3 sequences are present, approximately 9% being singletons, with the ten largest covering approximately 2%. Time point meaning: healthy volunteer bleed at 2 weeks. The authors extracted total RNA from unfractionated whole blood. Trimming took off 0 bases at V and 0 bases at J, with 16 bases between the two ends. CDR1 is GTSNPN, CDR2 SVGIG, per germline (reference sequence). The CDR3 covers 17 residues.

V usage is TRBV30 and J usage is TRBJ2-3, with D unclear. The specimen was whole blood. This receptor was identified in a male donor in good health. Some clones in this sample may be carry-over from other donors' samples. CDR3 loop: CAWSVNWALASTDTQYF. Here the CDR3 DNA reads TGTGCCTGGAGTGTAAACTGGGCATTAGCTAGCACAGATACGCAGTATTTT.